Shown below are 4 T cell receptor beta chains from a single sample sequenced in a study of blood T cells in healthy people across ages. Primed by a sample-barcoded 5' primer and a J-beta primer mix, a second PCR proceeded for roughly 6 to 12 cycles. MiXCR, applied by TCRdb to the 5' RACE reads, yields one record per CDR3 protein. The sample holds 1.5 million to 2 million distinct CDR3 sequences; over 25% are singletons and the top ten take 7.7%. Sequenced: blood. The origin of the receptors is a woman in her 30s in good health.

J is TRBJ1-1 and V is TRBV29-1; no definite D call. Per the germline V gene, CDR1 is SQVTM and CDR2 is ANQGSEA. This CDR3 has 10 amino acids. V was clipped by 8 bases and J by 0 bases, with 4 bases between them. CDR3 DNA sequence: TGCAGCCTTATGAACACTGAAGCTTTCTTT. This codes for CSLMNTEAFF.

This rearrangement joins TRBV7-6 to TRBJ2-1, with unresolved D. There are 16 residues in the CDR3. Germline-derived CDR1 and CDR2 are SGHVS and FNYEAQ. V lost 5 bases and J 1 base, leaving 15 bases between the germline ends. The CDR3 nucleotides read TGTGCCAGCAGCCCGGGCCCCCGCAGGTCCTACAATGAGCAGTTCTTC. Translating it yields CASSPGPRRSYNEQFF.

A note on this clonotype: The CDR3 end shows no conserved phenylalanine or tryptophan, and so a read error is likely. J is TRBJ2-7 and V is TRBV7-6; D may be TRBD2 (6 bases). The length of the CDR3 is 15 residues. CDR1 and CDR2 (germline): SGHVS, FNYEAQ. With 2 bases removed from V and 9 bases from J, the gap between germline ends came to 20 bases. CDR3 bases: TGTGCCAGCAGCTTATTGGAGGGACCCACATCAGGGCAGTACTCC. Translation: CASSLLEGPTSGQYS.

This clonotype was observed a few times. The chain carries TRBV11-2 and TRBJ2-1; D is possibly TRBD2 (5 bases). The V gene's germline CDR1 is SGHAT and CDR2 FQNNGV. The V and J ends lost 5 bases and 8 bases respectively, with 22 bases between them. The CDR3 covers 16 residues. The CDR3, as DNA: TGTGCCAGCAGCACCTACTTAGCGCTCCCCCCCCATGAGCAGTTCTTC. This sequence encodes CASSTYLALPPHEQFF.